This TCR beta chain derives from a study of blood T cell repertoires in COVID-19. Study context: Acute-phase and convalescent COVID-19 samples originated in the United States, Italy and Spain.

CDR1 is MDHEN, CDR2 SYDVKM, per germline. The junction had 9 bases not matched to a gene; V was cut back by 6 bases and J by 0 bases. The CDR3 is made up of 16 amino acids. The authors' processing: Nucleated cell number was recorded as an estimate derived from reference gene primer amplification. Sequenced by immunoSEQ multiplex PCR; TCRdb stores in-frame clones only, minus some. That table furnishes V, J and clone size, whereas the DNA furnished D and trimming. The sample has some 180,000 clones; around 81% are singletons. The sequence came from an elderly woman with COVID-19, enrolled during active disease. The sequenced material came from peripheral blood. The chain is built from TRBV28 and TRBJ1-1; 8 bases map to TRBD1. CDR3 sequence (DNA): TGTGCCAGCAGCGGAGGGACAGGAATTATGAACACTGAAGCTTTCTTT. Protein: CASSGGTGIMNTEAFF.